This T cell receptor beta chain originates from a study of CD8 T cells in Susac syndrome. The overall study: Patients with Susac syndrome, at blood draw, were therapy-naive, on corticosteroids, or on intravenous immunoglobulin alone.

With random hexamers, roughly 0.45 to 1 ug RNA was reverse transcribed. The TCR beta CDR3 was amplified by immunoSEQ multiplex PCR across 54 Vbeta, 13 Jbeta. TCRdb independently ran MiXCR on the immunoSEQ multiplex PCR reads; one entry per CDR3 protein. Found here are under 150,000 distinct CDR3 sequences, under 97% of them singletons; the top ten hold 0.075% to 0.09%. This clonotype was found once. J was trimmed by 3 bases and V by 7 bases; bases with no gene match: 6. CDR3 size: 13 residues. Germline V CDR1 and CDR2: SQVTM, ANQGSEA. The rearrangement joins TRBV29-1 to TRBJ1-1, with 9 bases identical to TRBD1. This sequence originates from a human donor with Susac syndrome. Material: CD4+ T cells from PBMCs. CDR3: CSADRGAYTEAFF. DNA of the CDR3: TGCAGCGCCGACAGGGGGGCGTACACTGAAGCTTTCTTT.